The TCR beta chain under discussion was sequenced for a study of radiotherapy plus CTLA-4 blockade in lung cancer. This table comes from immunoSEQ multiplex PCR, and its TCRdb copy is limited to in-frame clones, with some not included. The table has tens of thousands of clones, 77% seen once. This CDR3 region has 11 residues. The V gene lost 5 bases and the J gene lost 7 bases, with 5 bases spanning the gap. In germline, CDR1 is LNHDA, CDR2 SQIVND (reference sequence). This clone was counted at least ten times. Here the sequenced sample was peripheral blood, taken from a patient treated with radiotherapy plus ipilimumab. The TCR comes from a human donor with non-small cell lung cancer who had a partial response to radiotherapy plus ipilimumab. V usage is TRBV19 and J usage is TRBJ2-2; D might be TRBD2 (5 bases). CDR3 sequence (DNA): TGTGCCAGTAGTGAGGGCGGGGAGCTGTTTTTT. It encodes CASSEGGELFF. The full variable domain, rest sourced from reference TRBV19 and TRBJ2-2, is DGGITQSPKYLFRKEGQNVTLSCEQNLNHDAMYWYRQDPGQGLRLIYYSQIVNDFQKGDIAEGYSVSREKKESFPLTVTSAQKNPTAFYLCASSEGGELFFGEGSRLTVL.